A single sample gave rise to the 26 T cell receptor beta chains below, sequenced in a study of blood T cells in healthy people across ages. A second about 7 to 11 cycle PCR used barcoded and J-beta primers. One entry per CDR3 protein, called by TCRdb with MiXCR from the 5' RACE reads. The profile shows 540,000 or so distinct CDR3 sequences, 24% of them singletons. This same sample was also taken into another study, of T cells of mothers and their children.

The sample taken for sequencing was blood. The receptors stem from a boy between 5 and 17 years old in good health.

The CDR3 DNA follows: TGTGCCAGCAGCCAAGAAATCGGCAGGGAGAACATTCAGTACTTC. It is translated as CASSQEIGRENIQYF. The V call is TRBV4-2, the J call TRBJ2-4, with D perhaps assigned TRBD1 or TRBD2 (5 bases each). V was cut by 0 bases and J by 7 bases, with 13 bases left in between. The germline gives CDR1 LGHNA, CDR2 YNFKEQ. This CDR3 contains 15 residues.

The rearrangement links TRBV2 to TRBJ2-5; the D gene could be TRBD1 or TRBD2 (5 bases each). V was shortened by 1 base and J by 11 bases, with 11 bases between the two germline ends. The CDR3 totals 12 residues. Germline V lookup: CDR1 SNHLY, CDR2 FYNNEI. The CDR3 protein is CASSEESEGQYF. In nucleotides, the CDR3 is TGTGCCAGCAGTGAAGAAAGCGAGGGGCAGTACTTC.

This clonotype was counted only a few times. The chain links TRBV7-2 to TRBJ2-1, with TRBD2 matching over 9 bases. CDR3 length: 18 amino acids. The germline CDR1 and CDR2 sequences are SGHTA and FQGNSA. Unmatched junction bases numbered 11, after V lost 2 bases and J lost 3 bases. CDR3 in DNA: TGTGCCAGCAGCTTATTGTCGGTTAGCGGGAGCGACTACAATGAGCAGTTCTTC. Its protein is CASSLLSVSGSDYNEQFF. Full variable domain (rest looked up from reference TRBV7-2 and TRBJ2-1): GAGVSQSPSNKVTEKGKDVELRCDPISGHTALYWYRQSLGQGLEFLIYFQGNSAPDKSGLPSDRFSAERTGGSVSTLTIQRTQQEDSAVYLCASSLLSVSGSDYNEQFFGPGTRLTVL.

This clonotype has more than one count but fewer than ten. The CDR3 ends on some other residue instead of the conserved phenylalanine or tryptophan, so this is likely a read error. The V and J genes are TRBV12-3 or TRBV12-4 and TRBJ2-4, with TRBD1 identical over 8 bases. Trimming took 5 bases from V and 0 from J; bases not matched to a gene: 6. This CDR3 contains 16 residues. CDR3 nucleotide sequence: TGTGCCAGCAGTCCGGGACAGGCGGTAGCCAAAAACATTCAGTACCTC. Its protein product is CASSPGQAVAKNIQYL.

This clonotype was observed at least ten times. The chain links TRBV27 to TRBJ2-1; D is tentatively TRBD1 or TRBD2 (5 bases each). Germline V gene sequence: CDR1 MNHEY, CDR2 SMNVEV (reference sequence). This CDR3 spans 13 amino acids. V lost 5 bases to trimming and J lost 5 bases, with 10 bases between them. For the CDR3, the DNA is TGTGCCAGCAGTGGTGGGACCAACAATGAGCAGTTCTTC. Protein sequence: CASSGGTNNEQFF.

Ten or more counts support this clonotype. The V gene is TRBV6-1, the J gene TRBJ1-1; D may be TRBD1 (5 bases). The ends were cut back, 2 bases at V and 2 bases at J, with 15 bases in the middle. This CDR3 spans 16 amino acids. Germline values: CDR1 MNHNS, CDR2 SASEGT. The CDR3 here is CASSELHGGGNTEAFF. CDR3 sequence (DNA): TGTGCCAGCAGTGAACTCCACGGGGGAGGAAACACTGAAGCTTTCTTT.

The chain uses TRBV6-2 or TRBV6-3 and TRBJ2-5; 9 bases are shared with TRBD1. The J call may be faulty, since TRBJ2-7 better matches the DNA end. Per germline, CDR1 MNHEY and CDR2 SVGEGT. The CDR3 spans 17 residues. The CDR3 region has the DNA TGTGCCAGCAGTTACCCTCCTGGGACAGGGATCCCCTACGAGCAGTACTTC. Its translation: CASSYPPGTGIPYEQYF.

This clonotype was recorded a few times. The rearrangement links TRBV7-3 to TRBJ2-3, with a tentative D call TRBD2 (6 bases). This CDR3 is 16 amino acids long. In germline, CDR1 is SGHTA, CDR2 FQGTGA. V dropped 5 bases and J dropped 2 bases, with 17 bases sitting between them. CDR3 loop: CASSNEGRKSTDTQYF. CDR3 in DNA: TGTGCCAGCAGCAATGAGGGGAGGAAATCCACAGATACGCAGTATTTT.

This clonotype was detected once. As DNA, the CDR3 is TGTGCCAGCAGCTTAGGAATAGGGCCGGTGAGGGAGACCCAGTACTTC. This sequence encodes CASSLGIGPVRETQYF. V and J are TRBV7-2 and TRBJ2-1; D gene uncertain. The J call may be wrong; the DNA end is better matched by TRBJ2-5. CDR3 length: 16 residues. Germline-derived CDR1 and CDR2 are SGHTA and FQGNSA.

This clonotype was observed a few times. This chain links TRBV7-2 with TRBJ1-1; D is undetermined. CDR3 length: 15 residues. V was cut by 5 bases and J by 4 bases, with 17 bases left in between. The germline CDR1 and CDR2 sequences are SGHTA and FQGNSA. CDR3 DNA: TGTGCCAGCAGCCTCGGACCGGGATTCGCCACTGAAGCTTTCTTT. This codes for CASSLGPGFATEAFF.

This clonotype has just a few counts. The chain combines TRBV20-1 with TRBJ1-5; tentative D call: TRBD1 (5 bases). Deletions cut 3 bases from V and 3 bases from J, with 12 bases between. This CDR3 has 14 residues. Germline loops: CDR1 DFQATT, CDR2 SNEGSKA (reference sequence). The CDR3 DNA reads TGCAGTGCTAGGGACGACAGAGCCAATCAGCCCCAGCATTTT. Amino acids: CSARDDRANQPQHF.

The genes are TRBV6-5 and TRBJ1-5; 7 bases are a match to TRBD1. Looked up from germline, CDR1 is MNHEY and CDR2 is SVGAGI. The CDR3 spans 15 residues. V lost 5 bases to trimming and J lost 5 bases; unmatched junction nucleotides: 9. The CDR3 region is CASSVDRDGDQPQHF. For the CDR3, the DNA is TGTGCCAGCAGTGTAGACAGGGACGGGGATCAGCCCCAGCATTTT.

A few counts support this clonotype. The germline gene is not matched at one end of the junction; a read error may be the cause. The chain is built from TRBV7-7 and TRBJ2-5; no clear D gene. The DNA end lines up better with TRBJ2-7; the J call may be wrong. The CDR3 has 13 amino acids. Germline assignment: CDR1 SSHAT and CDR2 FNYEAQ (reference sequence). CDR3 nucleotide sequence: TGTGCTAGCAGCCGATCGTCCTTGGACGAGCAGTACTTC. Translated: CASSRSSLDEQYF.

This clonotype has only one observation. The chain links TRBV20-1 to TRBJ1-3, with a weak D call TRBD1 (5 bases). V lost 0 bases and J 0 bases, leaving 9 bases between the germline ends. The V gene's germline CDR1 is DFQATT and CDR2 SNEGSKA (reference sequence). This CDR3 region has 15 residues. The CDR3, as DNA: TGCAGTGCTAGAGATCTCCAGGGCTCTGGAAACACCATATATTTT. Residues: CSARDLQGSGNTIYF.

This clonotype was seen a few times. The chain couples TRBV7-2 to TRBJ1-4, with a tentative D call TRBD1 (6 bases). This CDR3 region has 13 residues. V dropped 4 bases and J dropped 8 bases, with 11 bases sitting between them. Germline V gene data show CDR1 as SGHTA and CDR2 as FQGNSA. The CDR3 spells CASSSIQGEKLFF. In nucleotides, the CDR3 is TGTGCCAGCAGCTCGATTCAGGGGGAAAAACTGTTTTTT.

This clonotype was seen only a few times. The chain employs TRBV20-1 and TRBJ1-2; D gene unclear. The V end was cut by 0 bases, the J end by 4 bases, with 15 bases between. CDR3 length equals 15 residues. Germline V gene data show CDR1 as DFQATT and CDR2 as SNEGSKA (reference sequence). In DNA form, the CDR3 reads TGCAGTGCTAGAGATATGGGGTGGCAGGTCTATGGCTACACCTTC. Amino acids: CSARDMGWQVYGYTF.

A few counts support this clonotype. V is TRBV6-2 or TRBV6-3 and J is TRBJ2-7; D is perhaps TRBD1 or TRBD2 (5 bases each). Trimming shortened V by 7 bases and J by 2 bases, and 15 bases separated the two germline ends. This CDR3 contains 14 residues. The germline CDR1 and CDR2 sequences are MNHEY and SVGEGT. The CDR3 nucleotides are TGTGCCAGCAAGAACCGGGACGGAGCCTACGAGCAGTACTTC. This gives the protein CASKNRDGAYEQYF.

This clonotype has more than one count but fewer than ten. Mismatch with germline at one junction end may stem from a read error. The J gene is TRBJ1-1, the V gene TRBV30, with D possibly TRBD1 on 5 matching bases. Germline V lookup: CDR1 GTSNPN, CDR2 SVGIG (reference sequence). The CDR3 spans 14 residues. As DNA, the CDR3 is TGTGCCCGGAGTGTACCTAGGGGGAACACTGAAGCTTTCTTT. Translation: CARSVPRGNTEAFF.

This clonotype occurred a few times. The junction departs from germline at one end; a sequencing error may be responsible. The chain combines TRBV6-2 or TRBV6-3 with TRBJ2-4; tentatively, D is TRBD1 (5 bases). CDR3 length: 12 residues. Germline V gives CDR1 MNHEY, CDR2 SVGEGT. This chain's CDR3 is CASSYSRQPEDF. As DNA, the CDR3 is TGTGCCAGCAGTTACTCAAGACAGCCCGAGGACTTC.

The J gene is TRBJ2-1, the V gene TRBV29-1; 11 bases map to TRBD2. Losses at the gene ends were 4 bases for V and 6 bases for J; bases not matched to a gene: 5. There are 14 residues in the CDR3. In germline, CDR1 is SQVTM, CDR2 ANQGSEA. CDR3 sequence: CSVVVAGGPNEQFF. The DNA of the CDR3 is TGCAGCGTTGTGGTAGCGGGAGGGCCCAATGAGCAGTTCTTC.

The CDR3 DNA reads TGTGCCACAACGGAGGACAGTCCCGGCAATTCACCCCTCCACTTT. Its translation is CATTEDSPGNSPLHF. V gene TRBV6-5 combines with J gene TRBJ1-6; a weak D match, TRBD1 (6 bases). There are 15 residues in the CDR3. Trimming removed 10 bases from V and 7 bases from J, with 20 bases in between. CDR1 is MNHEY, CDR2 SVGAGI, per germline.

This clonotype was picked up a small number of times. This chain uses TRBV2 with TRBJ2-5; D might be TRBD1 (6 bases). CDR1 is SNHLY and CDR2 is FYNNEI in the germline V gene. Between the trimmed V and J ends, which lost 9 bases and 0 bases, there was a span of 8 bases. The CDR3 spans 12 residues. CDR3 DNA sequence: TGTGCCAGGGGGACAAACCAAGAGACCCAGTACTTC. Amino acids: CARGTNQETQYF.

This rearrangement joins TRBV20-1 to TRBJ1-2, with unresolved D. This CDR3 has 14 residues. CDR1 and CDR2 (germline): DFQATT, SNEGSKA (reference sequence). Trimming pared 1 base from V and 8 bases from J, leaving 17 bases between. For the CDR3, the DNA is TGCAGTGCTAGAGCCCCGGGGAGAGTTTCCGGCTACACCTTC. It translates to CSARAPGRVSGYTF.

A note on this clonotype: The CDR3 carries no conserved terminal phenylalanine or tryptophan, so it likely arises from a read error. V and J are TRBV9 and TRBJ1-2, with 7 bases matching TRBD1. The CDR3 contains 16 residues. The V gene's germline CDR1 is SGDLS and CDR2 YYNGEE. Unmatched junction bases numbered 15, after V lost 4 bases and J lost 6 bases. The CDR3 DNA follows: TGTGCCAGCAGCCCCCTCTCAGTTGGGACAGTGAATGGCTACACCGTC. Amino acid sequence: CASSPLSVGTVNGYTV.

The chain carries TRBV7-3 and TRBJ2-1; 11 bases align to TRBD2. The CDR3 is 15 amino acids. The germline V gene has CDR1 SGHTA and CDR2 FQGTGA. V was clipped by 2 bases and J by 7 bases; unmatched bases: 4. The DNA for the CDR3 is TGTGCCAGCAGCTTAGGACTAGCGGGCAAGAATGAGCAGTTCTTC. Its protein product is CASSLGLAGKNEQFF.

In its sample, this clonotype was seen a few times. J is TRBJ2-5 and V is TRBV4-3; 10 bases agree with TRBD2. The germline gives CDR1 LGHNA, CDR2 YSLEER. The CDR3 covers 17 residues. Trimming at V came to 4 bases and at J to 4 bases, leaving 12 bases not matched to a gene. The CDR3 region is CASSRIYLAGEGETQYF. The CDR3 DNA sequence: TGCGCCAGCAGCCGAATTTACCTAGCGGGAGAGGGAGAGACCCAGTACTTC.